The sequence of this TCR beta chain was determined in a study of T cell responses to AZD1222 COVID-19 vaccine. The study, taken as a whole, reports: Donors, mostly white British, included more females; clonal diversity was possibly underestimated. The breadth and depth of Spike-specific TCRs increased once two AZD1222 doses had been given. Reports indicate that nearly half of spike-specific TCRs are directed at unmutated variant regions.

In regard to this clone: Its target is not known.

The protocol was immunoSEQ multiplex PCR, while the TCRdb copy is restricted to in-frame clones and leaves out a portion. The sample lists 150,000 to 200,000 clones, 88% seen once, with roughly 25% in the top ten. Per the germline V gene, CDR1 is LGHNA and CDR2 is YNFKEQ. The CDR3 is 16 amino acids. The V gene end was trimmed by 4 bases and the J gene end by 1 base; junction bases not matched to a gene: 5. Second doses that came at about 4 or about 12 weeks were put together. The receptor's source is an adult who received the AZD1222 COVID-19 vaccine. Specimen: peripheral blood, collected 28 days after the second AZD1222 dose. The chain uses TRBV4-2 and TRBJ1-5; 9 bases fit TRBD1. The CDR3 nucleotides are TGTGCCAGCAGCCCCCCGACAGGGGGGAGCAATCAGCCCCAGCATTTT. Protein: CASSPPTGGSNQPQHF.